This entry describes one T cell receptor beta chain. What it recognizes is unknown. This sample stems from a study of cytomegalovirus exposure and HLA in healthy donors. The study's findings and limits: Researchers had no immune exposure information except CMV serostatus available. Most TCR sequences proved rare, with some public TCRs found in many donors.

The PCR contained 60 Vbeta and 13 Jbeta primers. The protocol was immunoSEQ multiplex PCR, while the TCRdb copy is restricted to in-frame clones and leaves out a portion. The repertoire table contains under 40,000 clones. Germline CDR1 is SGHDT and CDR2 is YYEEEE. Trimming removed 0 bases from V and 7 bases from J; junction bases left unmatched: 10. CDR3 length: 17 residues. This chain joins TRBV5-6 and TRBJ1-6; 7 positions agree with TRBD1. Sequences were obtained from PBMCs. The receptor's source is a female donor in good health and CMV-seronegative. The CDR3 DNA reads as TGTGCCAGCAGCTTGGCCTGGGACAGCTCGAAGAATTCACCCCTCCACTTT. As protein: CASSLAWDSSKNSPLHF.